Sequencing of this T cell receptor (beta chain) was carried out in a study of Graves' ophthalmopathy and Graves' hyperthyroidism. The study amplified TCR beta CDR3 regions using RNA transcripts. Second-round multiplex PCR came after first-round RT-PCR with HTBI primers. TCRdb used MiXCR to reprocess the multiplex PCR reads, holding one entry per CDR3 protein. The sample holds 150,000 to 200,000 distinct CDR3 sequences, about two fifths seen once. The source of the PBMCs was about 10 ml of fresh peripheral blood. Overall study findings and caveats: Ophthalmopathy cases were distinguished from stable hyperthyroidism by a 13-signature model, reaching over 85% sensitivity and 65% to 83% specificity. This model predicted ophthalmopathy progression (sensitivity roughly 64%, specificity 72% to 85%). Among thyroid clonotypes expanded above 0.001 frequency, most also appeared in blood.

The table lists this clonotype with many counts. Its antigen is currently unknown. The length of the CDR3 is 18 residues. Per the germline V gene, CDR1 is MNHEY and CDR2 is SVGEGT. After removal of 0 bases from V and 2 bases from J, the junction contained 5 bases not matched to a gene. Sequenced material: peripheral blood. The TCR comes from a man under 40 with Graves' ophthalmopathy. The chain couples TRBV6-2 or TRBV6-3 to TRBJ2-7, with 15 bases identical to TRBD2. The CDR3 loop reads CASSYSRTSGRATYEQYF. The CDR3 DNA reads TGTGCCAGCAGTTACTCCCGGACTAGCGGGAGGGCGACCTACGAGCAGTACTTC.